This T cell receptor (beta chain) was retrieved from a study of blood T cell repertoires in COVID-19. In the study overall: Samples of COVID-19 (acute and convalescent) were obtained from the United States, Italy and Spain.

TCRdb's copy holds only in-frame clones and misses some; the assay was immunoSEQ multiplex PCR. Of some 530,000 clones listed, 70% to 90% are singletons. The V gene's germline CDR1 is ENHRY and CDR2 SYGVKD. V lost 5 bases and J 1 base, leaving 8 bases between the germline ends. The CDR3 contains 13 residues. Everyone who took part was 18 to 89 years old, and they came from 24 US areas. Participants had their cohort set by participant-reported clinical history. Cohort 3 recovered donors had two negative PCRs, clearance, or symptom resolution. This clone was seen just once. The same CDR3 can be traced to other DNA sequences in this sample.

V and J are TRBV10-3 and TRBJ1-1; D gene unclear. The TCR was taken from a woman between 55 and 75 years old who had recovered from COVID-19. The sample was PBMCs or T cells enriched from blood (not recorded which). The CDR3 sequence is CAISRTENTEAFF. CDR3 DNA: TGTGCCATCAGTCGAACAGAGAACACTGAAGCTTTCTTT.